The sequence of this T cell receptor (beta chain) was determined in a study of Graves' ophthalmopathy and Graves' hyperthyroidism. Scientists amplified the TCR beta CDR3 regions from RNA transcripts. HTBI primers primed a first-round RT-PCR, and a second-round multiplex PCR followed. TCRdb called the multiplex PCR reads again in MiXCR, with one record for every CDR3 protein. The data show about 600,000 distinct CDR3 sequences, approximately 35% seen once. Study-level results: Blood also held most thyroid clonotypes expanded above 0.001 frequency.

This clonotype was seen repeatedly, ten times or more. Its antigen is unknown. The V end was cut by 2 bases, the J end by 3 bases, with 14 bases between. Germline V lookup: CDR1 SGHVS, CDR2 FQNEAQ. CDR3 length: 15 residues. Patients with other autoimmune diseases, uncontrolled infections, pregnancy or lactation were excluded. The V and J genes are TRBV7-8 and TRBJ2-7, with a possible D match to TRBD2 (6 bases). The clonotype comes from an adult man with Graves' hyperthyroidism. The sample comprised peripheral blood or thyroid tissue (not recorded which). The CDR3 nucleotides are TGTGCCAGCAGCTTAAGGGGCAGGGAGGACTACGAGCAGTACTTC. Encoded protein: CASSLRGREDYEQYF.